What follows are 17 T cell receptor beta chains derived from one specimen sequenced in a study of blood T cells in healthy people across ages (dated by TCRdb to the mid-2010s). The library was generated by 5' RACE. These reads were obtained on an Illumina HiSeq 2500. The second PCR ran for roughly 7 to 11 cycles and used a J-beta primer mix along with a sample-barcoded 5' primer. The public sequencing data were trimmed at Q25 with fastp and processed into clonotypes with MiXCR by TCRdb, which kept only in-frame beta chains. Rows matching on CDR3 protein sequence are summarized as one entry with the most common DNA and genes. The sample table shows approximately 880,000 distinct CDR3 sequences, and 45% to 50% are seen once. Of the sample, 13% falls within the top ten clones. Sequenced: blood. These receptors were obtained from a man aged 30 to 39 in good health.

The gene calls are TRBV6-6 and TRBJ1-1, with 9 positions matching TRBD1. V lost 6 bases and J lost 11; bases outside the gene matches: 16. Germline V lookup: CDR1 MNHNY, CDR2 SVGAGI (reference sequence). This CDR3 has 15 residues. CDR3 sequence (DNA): TGTGCCAGCAGCCCAACGACCGGGACAGGGCTATGGGCTTTCTTT. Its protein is CASSPTTGTGLWAFF.

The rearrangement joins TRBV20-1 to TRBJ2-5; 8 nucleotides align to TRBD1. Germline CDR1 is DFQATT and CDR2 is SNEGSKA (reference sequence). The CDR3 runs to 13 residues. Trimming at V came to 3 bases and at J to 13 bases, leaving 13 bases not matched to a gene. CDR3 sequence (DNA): TGCAGTGCTAGGAGCGACAGGGGATACAAGCGGTACTTC. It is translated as CSARSDRGYKRYF.

CDR3 DNA sequence: TGTGCCAGCAGCTTACAACCCCTCGGGGTCTCCTACAATGAGCAGTTCTTC. Translation gives CASSLQPLGVSYNEQFF. This chain joins TRBV7-2 and TRBJ2-1; tentatively, D is TRBD2 (5 bases). With 2 bases removed from V and 0 bases from J, the gap between germline ends came to 14 bases. The CDR3 extends over 17 amino acids. The germline gives CDR1 SGHTA, CDR2 FQGNSA.

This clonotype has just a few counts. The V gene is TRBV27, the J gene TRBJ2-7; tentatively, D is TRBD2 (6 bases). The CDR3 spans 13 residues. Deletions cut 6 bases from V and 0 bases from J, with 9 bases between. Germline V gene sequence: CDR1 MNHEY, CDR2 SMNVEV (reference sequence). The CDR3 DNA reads TGTGCCAGCAGCCACGGGGGCTCCTACGAGCAGTACTTC. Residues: CASSHGGSYEQYF.

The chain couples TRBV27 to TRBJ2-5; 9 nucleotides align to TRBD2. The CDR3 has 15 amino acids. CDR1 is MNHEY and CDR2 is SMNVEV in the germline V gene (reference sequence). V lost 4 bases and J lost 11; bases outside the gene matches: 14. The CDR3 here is CASSSGTSPTNEQYF. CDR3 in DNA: TGTGCCAGCAGTTCCGGGACTAGCCCCACCAATGAGCAGTACTTC.

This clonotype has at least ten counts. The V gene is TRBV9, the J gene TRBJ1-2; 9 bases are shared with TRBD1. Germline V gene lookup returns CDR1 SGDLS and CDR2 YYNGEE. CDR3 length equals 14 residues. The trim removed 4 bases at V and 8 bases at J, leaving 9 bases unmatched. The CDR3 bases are TGTGCCAGCAGCTCTACCGGGACAGGGAGCGGCTACACCTTC. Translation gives CASSSTGTGSGYTF.

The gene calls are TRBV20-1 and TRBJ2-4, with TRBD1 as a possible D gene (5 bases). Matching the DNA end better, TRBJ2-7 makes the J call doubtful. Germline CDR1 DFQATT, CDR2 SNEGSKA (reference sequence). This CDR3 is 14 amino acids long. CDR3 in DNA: TGCAGTGCTATTACAGAGGCAGGGATCTACGAGCAGTACTTC. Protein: CSAITEAGIYEQYF.

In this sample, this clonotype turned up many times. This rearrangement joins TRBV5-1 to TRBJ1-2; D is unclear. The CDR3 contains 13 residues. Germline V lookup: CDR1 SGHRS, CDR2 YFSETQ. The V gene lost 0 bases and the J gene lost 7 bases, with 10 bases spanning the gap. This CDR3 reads CASSLEPLRGYTF. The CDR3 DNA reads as TGCGCCAGCAGCTTGGAACCTCTTCGTGGCTACACCTTC. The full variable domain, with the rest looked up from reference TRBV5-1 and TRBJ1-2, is KAGVTQTPRYLIKTRGQQVTLSCSPISGHRSVSWYQQTPGQGLQFLFEYFSETQRNKGNFPGRFSGRQFSNSRSEMNVSTLELGDSALYLCASSLEPLRGYTFGSGTRLTVV.

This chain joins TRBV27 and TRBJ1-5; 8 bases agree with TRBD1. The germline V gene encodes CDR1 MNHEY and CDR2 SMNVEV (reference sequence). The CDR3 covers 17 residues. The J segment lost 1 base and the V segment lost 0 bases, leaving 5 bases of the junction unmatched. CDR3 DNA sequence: TGTGCCAGCAGTTTATCGCCAGGGGGCCACAGCAATCAGCCCCAGCATTTT. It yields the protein CASSLSPGGHSNQPQHF.

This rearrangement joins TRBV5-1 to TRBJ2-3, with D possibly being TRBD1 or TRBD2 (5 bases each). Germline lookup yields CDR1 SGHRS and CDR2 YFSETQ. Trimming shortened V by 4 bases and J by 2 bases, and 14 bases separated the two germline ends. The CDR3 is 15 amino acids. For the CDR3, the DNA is TGCGCCAGCAGCAATACCGGGGACCCCACAGATACGCAGTATTTT. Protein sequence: CASSNTGDPTDTQYF.

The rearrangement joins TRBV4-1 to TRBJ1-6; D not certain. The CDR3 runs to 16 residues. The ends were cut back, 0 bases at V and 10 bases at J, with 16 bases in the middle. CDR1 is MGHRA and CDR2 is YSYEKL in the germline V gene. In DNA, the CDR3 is TGCGCCAGCAGCCAAGAAAGGTCGTCCGAGGCGTCACCCCTCCACTTT. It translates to CASSQERSSEASPLHF.

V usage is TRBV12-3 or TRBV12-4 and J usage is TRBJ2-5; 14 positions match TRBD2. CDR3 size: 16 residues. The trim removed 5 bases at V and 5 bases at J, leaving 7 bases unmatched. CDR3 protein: CASSPPGTSGGETQYF. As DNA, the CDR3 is TGTGCCAGCAGTCCACCCGGGACTAGCGGGGGTGAGACCCAGTACTTC.

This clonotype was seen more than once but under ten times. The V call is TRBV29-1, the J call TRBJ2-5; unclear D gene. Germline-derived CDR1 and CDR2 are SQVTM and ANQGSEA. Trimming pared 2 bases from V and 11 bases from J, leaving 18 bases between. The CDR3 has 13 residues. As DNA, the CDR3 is TGCAGCGTTGAAACGGCGGCTGTCTCGGAGCAGTACTTC. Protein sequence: CSVETAAVSEQYF.

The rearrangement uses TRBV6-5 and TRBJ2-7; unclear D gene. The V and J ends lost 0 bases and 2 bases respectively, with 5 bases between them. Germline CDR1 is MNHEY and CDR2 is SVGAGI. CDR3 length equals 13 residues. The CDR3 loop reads CASSYSQTYEQYF. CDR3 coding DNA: TGTGCCAGCAGTTACTCCCAGACCTACGAGCAGTACTTC.

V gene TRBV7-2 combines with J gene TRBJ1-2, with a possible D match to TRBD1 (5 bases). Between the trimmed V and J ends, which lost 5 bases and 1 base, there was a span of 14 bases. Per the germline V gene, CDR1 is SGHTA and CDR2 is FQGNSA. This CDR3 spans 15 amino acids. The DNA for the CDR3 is TGTGCCAGCAGCCCCGGGACGGCGAATAACTATGGCTACACCTTC. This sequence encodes CASSPGTANNYGYTF.

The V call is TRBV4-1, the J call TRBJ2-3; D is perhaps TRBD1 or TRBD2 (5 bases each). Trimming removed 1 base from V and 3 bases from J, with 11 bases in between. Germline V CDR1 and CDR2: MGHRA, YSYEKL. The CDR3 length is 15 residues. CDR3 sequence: CASSQGGAFTDTQYF. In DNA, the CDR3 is TGCGCCAGCAGCCAAGGAGGGGCGTTTACAGATACGCAGTATTTT.

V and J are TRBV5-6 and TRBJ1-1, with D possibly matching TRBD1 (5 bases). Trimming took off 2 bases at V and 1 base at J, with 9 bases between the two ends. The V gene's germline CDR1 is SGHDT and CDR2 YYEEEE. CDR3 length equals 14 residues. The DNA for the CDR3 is TGTGCCAGCAGCTTCGACAGTACGAACACTGAAGCTTTCTTT. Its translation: CASSFDSTNTEAFF.